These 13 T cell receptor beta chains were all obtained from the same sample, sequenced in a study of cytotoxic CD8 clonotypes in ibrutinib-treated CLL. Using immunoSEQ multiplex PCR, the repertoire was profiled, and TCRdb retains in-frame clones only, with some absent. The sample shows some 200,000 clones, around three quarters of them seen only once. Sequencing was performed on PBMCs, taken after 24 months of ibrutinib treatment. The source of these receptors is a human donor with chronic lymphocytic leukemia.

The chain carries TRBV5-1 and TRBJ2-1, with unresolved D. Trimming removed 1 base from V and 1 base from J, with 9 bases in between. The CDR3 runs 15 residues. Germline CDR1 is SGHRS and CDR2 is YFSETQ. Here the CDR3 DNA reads TGCGCCAGCAGCTTGCTGCCTGATTCCTACAATGAGCAGTTCTTC. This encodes CASSLLPDSYNEQFF.

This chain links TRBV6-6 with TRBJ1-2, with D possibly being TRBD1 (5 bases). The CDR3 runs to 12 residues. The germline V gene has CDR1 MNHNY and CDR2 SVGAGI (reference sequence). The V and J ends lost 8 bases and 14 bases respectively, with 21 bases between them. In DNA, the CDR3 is TGTGCCAGCGACGGGGCAGACATGGCTAGAACCTTC. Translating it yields CASDGADMARTF.

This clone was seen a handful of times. This chain's CDR3 is CASSLTANPSSYNEQFF. DNA for the CDR3: TGTGCCAGCAGTTTAACAGCAAACCCCAGCTCCTACAATGAGCAGTTCTTC. The chain joins TRBV27 to TRBJ2-1; no reliable D call. Germline V CDR1 and CDR2: MNHEY, SMNVEV (reference sequence). Trimming left V 2 bases short and J 0 bases short, with 14 bases between. The CDR3 sequence is 17 residues long.

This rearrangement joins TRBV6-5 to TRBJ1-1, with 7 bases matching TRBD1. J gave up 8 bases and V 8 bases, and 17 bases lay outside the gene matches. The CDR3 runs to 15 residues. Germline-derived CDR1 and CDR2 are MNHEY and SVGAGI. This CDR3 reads CASAGTEQSFLEAFF. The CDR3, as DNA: TGTGCCAGCGCGGGGACAGAACAATCCTTCTTGGAAGCTTTCTTT.

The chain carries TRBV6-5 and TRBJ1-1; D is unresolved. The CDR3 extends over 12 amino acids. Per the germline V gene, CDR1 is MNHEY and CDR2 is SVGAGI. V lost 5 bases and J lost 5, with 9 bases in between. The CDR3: CASSRDTTEAFF. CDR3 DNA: TGTGCCAGCAGTAGAGACACAACTGAAGCTTTCTTT.

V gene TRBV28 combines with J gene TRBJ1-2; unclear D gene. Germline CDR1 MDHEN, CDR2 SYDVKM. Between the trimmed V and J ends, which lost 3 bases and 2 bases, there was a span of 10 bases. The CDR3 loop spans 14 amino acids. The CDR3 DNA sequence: TGTGCCAGCAGTTTTAGTACACCGAACTATGGCTACACCTTC. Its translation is CASSFSTPNYGYTF.

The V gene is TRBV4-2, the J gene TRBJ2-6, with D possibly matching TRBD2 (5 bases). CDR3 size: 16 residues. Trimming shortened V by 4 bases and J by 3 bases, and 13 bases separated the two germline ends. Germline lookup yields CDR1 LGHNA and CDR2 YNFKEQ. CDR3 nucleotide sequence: TGTGCCAGCAGCCTCCAATCGGGGTTTGGGGCCAACGTCCTGACTTTC. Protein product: CASSLQSGFGANVLTF.

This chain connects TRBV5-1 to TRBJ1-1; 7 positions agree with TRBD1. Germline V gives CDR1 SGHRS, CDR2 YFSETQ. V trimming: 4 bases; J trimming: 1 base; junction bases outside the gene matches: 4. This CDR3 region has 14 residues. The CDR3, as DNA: TGCGCCAGCAGCCCCGGGACAGAGAACACTGAAGCTTTCTTT. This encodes CASSPGTENTEAFF.

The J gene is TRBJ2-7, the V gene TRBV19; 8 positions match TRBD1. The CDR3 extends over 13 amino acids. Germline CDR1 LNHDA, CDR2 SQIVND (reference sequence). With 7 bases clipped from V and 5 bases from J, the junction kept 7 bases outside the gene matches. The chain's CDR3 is CASTSQGADEQYF. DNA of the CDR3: TGTGCCAGTACTTCCCAGGGGGCAGACGAGCAGTACTTC.

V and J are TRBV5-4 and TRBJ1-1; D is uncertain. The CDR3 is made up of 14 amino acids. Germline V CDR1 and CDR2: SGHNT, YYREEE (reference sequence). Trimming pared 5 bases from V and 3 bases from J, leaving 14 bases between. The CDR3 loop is CASRSGSGHTEAFF. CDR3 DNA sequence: TGTGCCAGCAGGTCCGGGTCTGGGCACACTGAAGCTTTCTTT.

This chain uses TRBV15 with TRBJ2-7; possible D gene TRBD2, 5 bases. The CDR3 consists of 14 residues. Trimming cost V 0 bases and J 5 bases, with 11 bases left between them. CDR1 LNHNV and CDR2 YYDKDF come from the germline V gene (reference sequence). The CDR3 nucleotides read TGTGCCACCAGCAGAGAAGCGGTACTGGACGAGCAGTACTTC. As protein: CATSREAVLDEQYF.

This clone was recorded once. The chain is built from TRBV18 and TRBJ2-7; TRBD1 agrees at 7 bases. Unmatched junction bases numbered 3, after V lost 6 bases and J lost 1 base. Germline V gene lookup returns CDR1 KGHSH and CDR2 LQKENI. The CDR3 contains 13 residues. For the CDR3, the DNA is TGTGCCAGCTCGCAGGGACAGTCCTACGAGCAGTACTTC. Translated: CASSQGQSYEQYF.

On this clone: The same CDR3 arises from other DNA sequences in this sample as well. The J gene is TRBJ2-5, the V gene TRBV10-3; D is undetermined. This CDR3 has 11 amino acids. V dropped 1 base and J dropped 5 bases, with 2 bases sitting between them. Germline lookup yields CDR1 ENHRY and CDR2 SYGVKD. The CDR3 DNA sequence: TGTGCCATCAGTGAGTTGGAGACCCAGTACTTC. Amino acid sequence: CAISELETQYF.